Sequencing of this TCR beta chain was carried out in a study of blood T cells in healthy people across ages. The CDR3 length is 15 residues. Germline CDR1 reads DFQATT; CDR2 reads SNEGSKA (reference sequence). The authors isolated at least 6.5 million PBMCs per sample. Together with a sample-barcoded 5' primer, a J-beta primer mix was included in a second PCR lasting about 7 to 11 cycles. The template-switch adaptor, which had 12 random nucleotides, put a tag on each cDNA molecule. TCRdb re-derived calls from the 5' RACE reads in MiXCR, one entry per CDR3 protein. This table holds roughly 1,300,000 distinct CDR3 sequences, approximately 59% found once.

The clonotype was recovered from a man younger than 35 in good health. Material: blood. The J gene is TRBJ2-1, the V gene TRBV20-1, with TRBD2 identical over 8 bases. The DNA end is a closer match to TRBJ2-7, so the J assignment may be wrong. CDR3 nucleotide sequence: TGCAGTGCTAGAGATACAGCGGGAGCCGGGTCCGAGCAGTACTTC. Its protein product is CSARDTAGAGSEQYF.